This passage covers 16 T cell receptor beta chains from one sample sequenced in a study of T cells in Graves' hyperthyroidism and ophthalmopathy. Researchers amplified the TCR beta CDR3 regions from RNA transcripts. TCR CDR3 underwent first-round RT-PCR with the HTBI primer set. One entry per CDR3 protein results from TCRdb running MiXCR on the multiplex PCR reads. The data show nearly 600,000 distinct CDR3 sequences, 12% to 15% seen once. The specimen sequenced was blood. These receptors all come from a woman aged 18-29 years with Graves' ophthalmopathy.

The CDR3 sequence is CATSDGGRVGTGELFF. CDR3 coding DNA: TGTGCCACCAGTGACGGAGGTCGGGTGGGAACCGGGGAGCTGTTTTTT. V is TRBV24-1 and J is TRBJ2-2, with D possibly being TRBD2 (5 bases). V lost 4 bases and J 5 bases, leaving 16 bases between the germline ends. In germline, CDR1 is KGHDR, CDR2 SFDVKD. CDR3 length equals 16 residues.

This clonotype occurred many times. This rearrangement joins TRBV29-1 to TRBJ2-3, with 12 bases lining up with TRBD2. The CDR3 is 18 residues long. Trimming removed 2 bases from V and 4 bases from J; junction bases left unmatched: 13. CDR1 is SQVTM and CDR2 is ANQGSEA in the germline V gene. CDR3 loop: CSVESWASGRAVSDTQYF. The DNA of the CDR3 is TGCAGCGTTGAATCTTGGGCTAGCGGGAGGGCCGTCTCAGATACGCAGTATTTT.

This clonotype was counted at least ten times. CDR3 amino acids: CASSTRQASNTEAFF. The CDR3 region has the DNA TGTGCCAGCAGCACCCGACAGGCCTCGAACACTGAAGCTTTCTTT. The chain combines TRBV11-3 with TRBJ1-1; a possible D gene is TRBD1 (6 bases). The germline V gene encodes CDR1 SGHNT and CDR2 YENEEA. V was cut by 5 bases and J by 1 base, with 14 bases left in between. There are 15 residues in the CDR3.

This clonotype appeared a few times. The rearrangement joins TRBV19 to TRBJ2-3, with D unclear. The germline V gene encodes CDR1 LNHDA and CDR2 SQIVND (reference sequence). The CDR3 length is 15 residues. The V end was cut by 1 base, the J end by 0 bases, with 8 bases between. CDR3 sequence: CASSIGLSSTDTQYF. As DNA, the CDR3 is TGTGCCAGTAGTATAGGGCTATCTAGCACAGATACGCAGTATTTT.

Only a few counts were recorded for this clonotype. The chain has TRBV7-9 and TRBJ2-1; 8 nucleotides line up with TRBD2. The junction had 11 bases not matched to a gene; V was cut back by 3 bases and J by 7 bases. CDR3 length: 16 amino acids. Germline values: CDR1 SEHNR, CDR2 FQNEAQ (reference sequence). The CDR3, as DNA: TGTGCCAGCAGCTTCCAGTTAGCGGGACCCTGGAATGAGCAGTTCTTC. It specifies CASSFQLAGPWNEQFF. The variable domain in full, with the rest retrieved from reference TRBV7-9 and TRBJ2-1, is DTGVSQNPRHKITKRGQNVTFRCDPISEHNRLYWYRQTLGQGPEFLTYFQNEAQLEKSRLLSDRFSAERPKGSFSTLEIQRTEQGDSAMYLCASSFQLAGPWNEQFFGPGTRLTVL.

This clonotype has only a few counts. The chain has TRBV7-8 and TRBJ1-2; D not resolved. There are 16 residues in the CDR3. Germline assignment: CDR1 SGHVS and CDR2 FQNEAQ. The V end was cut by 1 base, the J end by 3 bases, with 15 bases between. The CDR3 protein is CASSLGPSDDYYGYTF. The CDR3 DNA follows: TGTGCCAGCAGCTTAGGCCCGAGCGACGACTACTATGGCTACACCTTC. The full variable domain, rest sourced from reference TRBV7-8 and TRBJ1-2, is GAGVSQSPRYKVAKRGQDVALRCDPISGHVSLFWYQQALGQGPEFLTYFQNEAQLDKSGLPSDRFFAERPEGSVSTLKIQRTQQEDSAVYLCASSLGPSDDYYGYTFGSGTRLTVV.

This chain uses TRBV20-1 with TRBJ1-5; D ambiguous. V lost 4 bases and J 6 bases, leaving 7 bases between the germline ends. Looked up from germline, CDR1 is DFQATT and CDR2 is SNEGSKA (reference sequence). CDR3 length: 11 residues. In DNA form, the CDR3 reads TGCAGTGCTATGGGAACTCAGCCCCAGCATTTT. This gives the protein CSAMGTQPQHF.

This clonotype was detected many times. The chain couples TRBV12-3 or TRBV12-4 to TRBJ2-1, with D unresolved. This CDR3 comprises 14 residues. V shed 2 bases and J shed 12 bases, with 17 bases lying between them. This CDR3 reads CASSLRASALTQFF. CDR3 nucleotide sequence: TGTGCCAGCAGTTTAAGGGCCTCTGCCCTGACGCAGTTCTTC.

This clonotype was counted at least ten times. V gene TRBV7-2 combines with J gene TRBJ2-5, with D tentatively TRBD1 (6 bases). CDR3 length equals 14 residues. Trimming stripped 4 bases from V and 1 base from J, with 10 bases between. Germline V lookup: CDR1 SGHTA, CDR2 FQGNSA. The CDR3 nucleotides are TGTGCCAGCAGCTCCCGCAGGGGCCAAGAGACCCAGTACTTC. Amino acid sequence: CASSSRRGQETQYF.

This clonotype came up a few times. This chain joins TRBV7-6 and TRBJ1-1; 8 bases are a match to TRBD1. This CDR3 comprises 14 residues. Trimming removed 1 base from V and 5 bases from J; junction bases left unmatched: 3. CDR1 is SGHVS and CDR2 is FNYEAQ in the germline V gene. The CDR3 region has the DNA TGTGCCAGCAGCTTAGGCAGGGGGCAGACTGAAGCTTTCTTT. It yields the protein CASSLGRGQTEAFF.

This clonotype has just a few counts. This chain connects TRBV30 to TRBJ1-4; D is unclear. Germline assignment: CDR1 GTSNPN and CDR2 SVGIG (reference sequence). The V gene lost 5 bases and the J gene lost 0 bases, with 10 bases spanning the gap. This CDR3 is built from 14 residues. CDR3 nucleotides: TGTGCCTGGGGACCGGGAGCAACTAATGAAAAACTGTTTTTT. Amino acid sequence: CAWGPGATNEKLFF.

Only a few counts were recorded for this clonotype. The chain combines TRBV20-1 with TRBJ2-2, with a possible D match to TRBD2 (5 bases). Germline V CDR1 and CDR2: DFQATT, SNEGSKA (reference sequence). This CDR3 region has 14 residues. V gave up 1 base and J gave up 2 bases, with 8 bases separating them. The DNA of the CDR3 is TGCAGTGCTAGAGGGGAGATAAACACCGGGGAGCTGTTTTTT. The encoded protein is CSARGEINTGELFF.

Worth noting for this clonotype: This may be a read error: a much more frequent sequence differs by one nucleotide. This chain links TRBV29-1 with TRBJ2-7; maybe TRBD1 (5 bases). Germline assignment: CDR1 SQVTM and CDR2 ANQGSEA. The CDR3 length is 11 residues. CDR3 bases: TGCAGCGTTAGTCAGGGATACGAGCGGTACTTC. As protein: CSVSQGYERYF.

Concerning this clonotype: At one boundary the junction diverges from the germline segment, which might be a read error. The CDR3 loop is CASSIHGRRVNPPLHF. The DNA for the CDR3 is TGTGCCAGTAGTATACATGGACGGAGGGTTAATCCACCCCTCCACTTT. The chain links TRBV19 to TRBJ1-6; the D is unclear. The CDR3 is 16 residues long. Per the germline V gene, CDR1 is LNHDA and CDR2 is SQIVND (reference sequence).

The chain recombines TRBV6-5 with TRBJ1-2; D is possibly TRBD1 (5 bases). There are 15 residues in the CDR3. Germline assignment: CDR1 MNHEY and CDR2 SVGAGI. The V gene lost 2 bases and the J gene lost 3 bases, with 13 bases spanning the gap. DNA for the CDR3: TGTGCCAGCAGTTACATTAGTGGGGGTCACTATGGCTACACCTTC. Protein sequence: CASSYISGGHYGYTF.

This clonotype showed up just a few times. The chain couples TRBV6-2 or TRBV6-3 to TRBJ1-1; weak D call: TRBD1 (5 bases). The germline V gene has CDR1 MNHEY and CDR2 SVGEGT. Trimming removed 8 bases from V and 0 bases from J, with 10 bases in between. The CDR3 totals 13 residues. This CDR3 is CASYRKMNTEAFF. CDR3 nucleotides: TGTGCCAGCTACAGGAAAATGAACACTGAAGCTTTCTTT.